The clone carrying this TCR beta chain was detected only a few times. Generated by immunoSEQ multiplex PCR, the TCRdb table keeps only in-frame clones and is missing some. In the table there are approximately 90,000 clones, approximately 84% of which are singletons. This sample was included in a study of blood T cell repertoires in COVID-19. Trimming took 2 bases from V and 6 from J; bases not matched to a gene: 3. Germline CDR1 and CDR2: MNHEY and SVGEGT. The CDR3 is 13 residues long. This rearrangement joins TRBV6-2 or TRBV6-3 to TRBJ1-2, with 7 bases that match TRBD1. The origin of this receptor is a man in his sixties or seventies with COVID-19, enrolled during active disease. Material: peripheral blood. The CDR3 sequence is CASSYKGAHGYTF. CDR3 DNA: TGTGCCAGCAGTTACAAGGGGGCGCATGGCTACACCTTC.